The 18 T cell receptor beta chains below were found in one sample sequenced in a study of blood T cell repertoires in COVID-19. TCRdb's copy holds only in-frame clones and misses some; the assay was immunoSEQ multiplex PCR. There are tens of thousands of clones in the sample; roughly 89% occur only once, and approximately 5.9% lies in the top ten. Sequenced input: peripheral blood. The origin of the receptors is a man aged 65-85 years with active COVID-19.

This clone appeared once. The chain couples TRBV5-1 to TRBJ1-3; 7 bases align to TRBD1. The germline gives CDR1 SGHRS, CDR2 YFSETQ. J was trimmed by 3 bases and V by 4 bases; bases with no gene match: 4. This CDR3 contains 14 residues. CDR3 in DNA: TGCGCCAGCAGCCCGACAGGGAATGGAAACACCATATATTTT. Amino acids: CASSPTGNGNTIYF. Variable domain in full (rest from reference TRBV5-1 and TRBJ1-3): KAGVTQTPRYLIKTRGQQVTLSCSPISGHRSVSWYQQTPGQGLQFLFEYFSETQRNKGNFPGRFSGRQFSNSRSEMNVSTLELGDSALYLCASSPTGNGNTIYFGEGSWLTVV.

The rearrangement joins TRBV10-2 to TRBJ2-2; a possible D gene is TRBD1 (5 bases). CDR1 WSHSY and CDR2 SAAADI come from the germline V gene. The CDR3 totals 17 residues. Trimming shortened V by 2 bases and J by 5 bases, and 18 bases separated the two germline ends. The CDR3 coding sequence is TGCGCCAGCAGTGAGGGCAGTAGCATAGGACATACCGGGGAGCTGTTTTTT. It encodes CASSEGSSIGHTGELFF.

This clone was seen a single time. CDR3 loop: CASSVGQGIYEQYF. CDR3 nucleotides: TGTGCCAGCAGCGTGGGACAGGGAATCTACGAGCAGTACTTC. The rearrangement joins TRBV7-9 to TRBJ2-7, with 9 bases aligning to TRBD1. Germline values: CDR1 SEHNR, CDR2 FQNEAQ (reference sequence). V was pared by 5 bases and J by 3 bases, with 5 bases of the junction left unmatched. The CDR3 is 14 residues long.

The chain links TRBV10-2 to TRBJ2-1; 14 bases are shared with TRBD2. This CDR3 has 18 amino acids. Unmatched junction bases numbered 9, after V lost 5 bases and J lost 3 bases. CDR1 is WSHSY and CDR2 is SAAADI in the germline V gene. The DNA of the CDR3 is TGCGCCAGCAGTTTGACTAGCGGGGGGGCCGGTATCTACAATGAGCAGTTCTTC. This gives the protein CASSLTSGGAGIYNEQFF.

The V gene is TRBV5-1, the J gene TRBJ2-5; 7 nucleotides align to TRBD1. V lost 0 bases to trimming and J lost 2 bases; unmatched junction nucleotides: 4. Germline V lookup: CDR1 SGHRS, CDR2 YFSETQ. This CDR3 region has 15 residues. The CDR3 reads CASSLVAGGQETQYF. The CDR3 coding sequence is TGCGCCAGCAGCTTGGTGGCAGGGGGTCAAGAGACCCAGTACTTC.

The CDR3 DNA follows: TGCGCCAGCAGCCAAGGGGGGGGGTCTGAAACTGAAGCTTTCTTT. Its translation is CASSQGGGSETEAFF. The V gene is TRBV4-1, the J gene TRBJ1-1; a weak D match, TRBD1 (5 bases). V was shortened by 1 base and J by 5 bases, with 14 bases between the two germline ends. In germline, CDR1 is MGHRA, CDR2 YSYEKL. The CDR3 is made up of 15 amino acids.

This clone turned up a few times. This chain connects TRBV7-6 to TRBJ2-7, with 9 positions matching TRBD1. The germline V gene encodes CDR1 SGHVS and CDR2 FNYEAQ. V gave up 5 bases and J gave up 6 bases; unmatched junction bases: 8. This CDR3 has 14 residues. The DNA for the CDR3 is TGTGCCAGCAGCCACCGGGACAGGGATGTCGAGCAGTACTTC. The encoded protein is CASSHRDRDVEQYF. Filled out from reference TRBV7-6 and TRBJ2-7, the complete variable domain reads GAGVSQSPRYKVTKRGQDVALRCDPISGHVSLYWYRQALGQGPEFLTYFNYEAQQDKSGLPNDRFSAERPEGSISTLTIQRTEQRDSAMYRCASSHRDRDVEQYFGPGTRLTVT.

This rearrangement joins TRBV11-3 to TRBJ2-3; no firm D call. The germline V and J ends were trimmed by 1 base and 3 bases, with 11 bases remaining between them. Germline CDR1 SGHNT, CDR2 YENEEA. The CDR3 has 15 amino acids. CDR3: CASSLGSPTTDTQYF. The CDR3 coding sequence is TGTGCCAGCAGCTTAGGGTCCCCCACAACAGATACGCAGTATTTT.

CDR3 loop: CATLRGGAYSYNSPLHF. The DNA for the CDR3 is TGTGCCACCTTACGGGGGGGAGCCTACTCCTATAATTCACCCCTCCACTTT. The chain joins TRBV2 to TRBJ1-6; maybe TRBD1 (5 bases). Germline loops: CDR1 SNHLY, CDR2 FYNNEI. V was trimmed by 10 bases and J by 0 bases, leaving 19 bases between them. There are 17 residues in the CDR3.

The chain uses TRBV5-1 and TRBJ2-2; 9 bases are shared with TRBD1. Germline trimming cut 0 bases from V and 5 bases from J; bases unmatched to any gene: 8. Germline V lookup: CDR1 SGHRS, CDR2 YFSETQ. This CDR3 is built from 17 residues. The CDR3 here is CASSLGPRGTGTGELFF. In DNA, the CDR3 is TGCGCCAGCAGCTTGGGCCCGAGGGGGACAGGGACCGGGGAGCTGTTTTTT. Variable domain in full (rest from reference TRBV5-1 and TRBJ2-2): KAGVTQTPRYLIKTRGQQVTLSCSPISGHRSVSWYQQTPGQGLQFLFEYFSETQRNKGNFPGRFSGRQFSNSRSEMNVSTLELGDSALYLCASSLGPRGTGTGELFFGEGSRLTVL.

The chain joins TRBV5-1 to TRBJ2-7, with 7 bases matching TRBD1. The CDR3 is 15 amino acids. The J segment lost 8 bases and the V segment lost 0 bases, leaving 11 bases of the junction unmatched. Germline lookup yields CDR1 SGHRS and CDR2 YFSETQ. The CDR3 sequence is CASSLGDSSYEQQYF. CDR3 nucleotides: TGCGCCAGCAGCTTGGGGGACAGCTCATACGAGCAGCAGTACTTC. Full variable domain (missing parts from reference TRBV5-1 and TRBJ2-7): KAGVTQTPRYLIKTRGQQVTLSCSPISGHRSVSWYQQTPGQGLQFLFEYFSETQRNKGNFPGRFSGRQFSNSRSEMNVSTLELGDSALYLCASSLGDSSYEQQYFGPGTRLTVT.

As DNA, the CDR3 is TGTGCCAGCAGTTTGAGGGGACAGGGCTATGGCTACACCTTC. It specifies CASSLRGQGYGYTF. The chain is built from TRBV27 and TRBJ1-2; TRBD1 matches 9 bases. V lost 3 bases, J lost 4 bases, and 3 bases stayed unmatched. The CDR3 consists of 14 residues. Germline V gene sequence: CDR1 MNHEY, CDR2 SMNVEV (reference sequence).

The chain recombines TRBV18 with TRBJ2-1; 12 bases are a match to TRBD2. CDR1 is KGHSH, CDR2 LQKENI, per germline. V shed 3 bases, J shed 4 bases, and the junction held 7 bases outside the gene matches. The CDR3 is 17 residues long. CDR3 in DNA: TGTGCCAGCTCACCCAGATGGACTAGCGGGGAGTACAATGAGCAGTTCTTC. Translated: CASSPRWTSGEYNEQFF.

This clone has only one observation. In DNA, the CDR3 is TGTGCCAGCAGCTTCGGGGGGGCCCGGGAGACCCAGTACTTC. Its translation: CASSFGGARETQYF. The V and J genes are TRBV9 and TRBJ2-5, with 8 bases identical to TRBD2. J was trimmed by 5 bases and V by 4 bases; bases with no gene match: 7. The CDR3 runs 14 residues. Germline CDR1 is SGDLS and CDR2 is YYNGEE.

V is TRBV2 and J is TRBJ1-2, with D possibly TRBD1 on 6 matching bases. The CDR3 is 13 residues long. The V and J ends lost 5 bases and 5 bases respectively, with 12 bases between them. Germline CDR1 and CDR2: SNHLY and FYNNEI. CDR3 amino acids: CASSQGGGYGYTF. The CDR3, as DNA: TGTGCCAGCAGTCAAGGGGGAGGGTATGGCTACACCTTC.

The J gene is TRBJ1-2, the V gene TRBV4-1, with 9 bases matching TRBD1. This CDR3 spans 14 amino acids. Germline V gene data show CDR1 as MGHRA and CDR2 as YSYEKL. With 3 bases clipped from V and 5 bases from J, the junction kept 4 bases outside the gene matches. The CDR3 DNA reads TGCGCCAGCAGCCAGAGGACAGGGGAGTATGGCTACACCTTC. This encodes CASSQRTGEYGYTF.

This rearrangement joins TRBV7-2 to TRBJ2-5; D not resolved. Trimming left V 2 bases short and J 4 bases short, with 11 bases between. Germline-derived CDR1 and CDR2 are SGHTA and FQGNSA. The CDR3 is 14 residues long. In DNA form, the CDR3 reads TGTGCCAGCAGCTTACAAGCGAGTGGAGAGACCCAGTACTTC. This encodes CASSLQASGETQYF.

The rearrangement joins TRBV7-9 to TRBJ1-1; no clear D gene. The CDR3 consists of 15 residues. Germline CDR1 is SEHNR and CDR2 is FQNEAQ (reference sequence). Trimming took off 2 bases at V and 5 bases at J, with 15 bases between the two ends. The CDR3 coding sequence is TGTGCCAGCAGCTTATTTGACGGGAGGTGGACTGAAGCTTTCTTT. As protein: CASSLFDGRWTEAFF.